This T cell receptor beta chain was documented in a study of somatic mutations in cytotoxic T cells in rheumatoid arthritis. Positive magnetic bead selection isolated CD4+ and CD8+ cells, and flow cytometry checked purity. Sequenced by immunoSEQ multiplex PCR; TCRdb stores in-frame clones only, minus some. The sample contains about 18,000 clones, more than 70% of which appear only once. The CDR3 has 15 residues. In germline, CDR1 is MNHEY, CDR2 SMNVEV (reference sequence). J lost 6 bases, V lost 6 bases, and 8 bases had no gene match. The chain couples TRBV27 to TRBJ2-1; TRBD1 matches 10 bases. The TCR sequence derives from an adult with rheumatoid arthritis. The specimen was CD8+ T cells sorted from blood. The DNA of the CDR3 is TGTGCCAGCAGAGCCGGGACAGGGGAGGCCAATGAGCAGTTCTTC. It encodes CASRAGTGEANEQFF.